The 6 T cell receptor beta chains in this list originate from one sample, sequenced in a study of blood T cell repertoires in COVID-19. Assay used: immunoSEQ multiplex PCR; TCRdb lists only in-frame clones, some missing. This sample has 200,000 to 250,000 clones, with approximately 85% found just once. The source material was peripheral blood. These receptors were collected from a woman of 80 years or more with COVID-19, enrolled during active disease.

This rearrangement joins TRBV18 to TRBJ2-5; D remains unclear. Trimming shortened V by 4 bases and J by 1 base, and 16 bases separated the two germline ends. CDR3 size: 16 residues. CDR1 is KGHSH, CDR2 LQKENI, per germline. CDR3 sequence reads: CASSLTRAIGQETQYF. In DNA, the CDR3 is TGTGCCAGCTCACTCACGCGAGCTATTGGCCAAGAGACCCAGTACTTC.

With respect to this clone: Other DNA sequences in the same sample also yield this CDR3. V and J are TRBV11-2 and TRBJ2-5, with D hard to call. Trimming shortened V by 5 bases and J by 2 bases, and 3 bases separated the two germline ends. CDR3 length: 11 amino acids. Germline lookup yields CDR1 SGHAT and CDR2 FQNNGV. The CDR3 loop reads CASSLQETQYF. In DNA form, the CDR3 reads TGTGCCAGCAGCCTACAAGAGACCCAGTACTTC.

This rearrangement joins TRBV18 to TRBJ1-1; 9 bases line up with TRBD1. Looked up from germline, CDR1 is KGHSH and CDR2 is LQKENI. Trimming cost V 4 bases and J 2 bases; bases outside gene matches: 5. This CDR3 spans 15 amino acids. The CDR3 DNA reads as TGTGCCAGCTCACACGGACAGGGGACAAACACTGAAGCTTTCTTT. It translates to CASSHGQGTNTEAFF.

On this clone: Mismatch with germline at one junction end may stem from a read error. This chain joins TRBV5-5 and TRBJ1-2, with 7 bases aligning to TRBD1. The CDR3 is 13 amino acids. The germline V gene encodes CDR1 SGHKS and CDR2 YYEKEE (reference sequence). CDR3 amino acids: CASSRDITGVMNF. In nucleotides, the CDR3 is TGTGCCAGCAGCAGGGACATTACAGGGGTTATGAACTTC.

The chain is built from TRBV6-2 or TRBV6-3 and TRBJ2-5; 15 bases fit TRBD2. The CDR3 spans 18 residues. Germline V CDR1 and CDR2: MNHEY, SVGEGT. Trimming cost V 4 bases and J 2 bases; bases outside gene matches: 8. The CDR3 region is CASSSAGLAGGRQETQYF. In nucleotides, the CDR3 is TGTGCCAGCAGTTCCGCGGGACTAGCGGGGGGCCGGCAAGAGACCCAGTACTTC.

This rearrangement joins TRBV6-5 to TRBJ1-4, with D unresolved. V lost 4 bases and J lost 3, with 15 bases in between. The CDR3 spans 16 residues. Germline V gene data show CDR1 as MNHEY and CDR2 as SVGAGI. CDR3 region: CASSWVMRAPNEKLFF. CDR3 coding DNA: TGTGCCAGCAGTTGGGTTATGAGGGCGCCTAATGAAAAACTGTTTTTT.